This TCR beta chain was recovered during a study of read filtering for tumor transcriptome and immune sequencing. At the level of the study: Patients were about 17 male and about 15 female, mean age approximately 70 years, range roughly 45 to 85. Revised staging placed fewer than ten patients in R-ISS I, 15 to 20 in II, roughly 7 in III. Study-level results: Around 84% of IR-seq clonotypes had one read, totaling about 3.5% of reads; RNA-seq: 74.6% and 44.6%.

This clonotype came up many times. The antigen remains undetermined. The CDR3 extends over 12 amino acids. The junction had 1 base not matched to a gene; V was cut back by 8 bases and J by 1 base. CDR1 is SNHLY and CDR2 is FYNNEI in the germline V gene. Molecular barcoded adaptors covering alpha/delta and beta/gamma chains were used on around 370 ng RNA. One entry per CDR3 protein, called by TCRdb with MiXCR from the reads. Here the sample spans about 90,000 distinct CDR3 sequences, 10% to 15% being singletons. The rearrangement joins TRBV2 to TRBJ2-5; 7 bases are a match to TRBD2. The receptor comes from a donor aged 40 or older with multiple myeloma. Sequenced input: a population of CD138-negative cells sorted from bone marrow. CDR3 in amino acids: CASGLGQETQYF. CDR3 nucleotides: TGTGCCAGCGGACTAGGCCAAGAGACCCAGTACTTC.